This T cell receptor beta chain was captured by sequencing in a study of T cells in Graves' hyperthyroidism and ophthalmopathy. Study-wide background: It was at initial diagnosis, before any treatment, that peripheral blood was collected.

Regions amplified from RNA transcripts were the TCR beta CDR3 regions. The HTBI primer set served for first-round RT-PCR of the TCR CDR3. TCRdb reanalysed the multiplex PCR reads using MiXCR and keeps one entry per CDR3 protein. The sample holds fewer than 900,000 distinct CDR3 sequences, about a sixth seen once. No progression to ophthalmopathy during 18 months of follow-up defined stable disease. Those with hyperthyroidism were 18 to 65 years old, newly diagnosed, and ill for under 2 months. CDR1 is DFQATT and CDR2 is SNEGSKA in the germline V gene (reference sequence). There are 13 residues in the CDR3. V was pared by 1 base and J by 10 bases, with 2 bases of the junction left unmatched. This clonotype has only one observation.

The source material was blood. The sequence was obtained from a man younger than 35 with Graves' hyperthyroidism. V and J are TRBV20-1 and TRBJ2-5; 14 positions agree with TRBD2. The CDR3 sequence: CSARGLAGGYQYF. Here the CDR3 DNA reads TGCAGTGCTAGAGGACTAGCGGGAGGGTACCAGTACTTC.